Shown below are 24 T cell receptor beta chains from a single sample sequenced in a study of shared clonotypes between healthy human individuals. Selected positively for CCR7 and CD45RO-negative, naive CD8 cells excluded terminally differentiated effector memory CD45RA+ cells. Profiling relied on immunoSEQ multiplex PCR, and the TCRdb table lists in-frame clones only, not all of them. The sample lists approximately 650,000 clones; roughly 96% were seen once. Sequenced: naive CD8+ T cells sorted from blood. The receptors originated from a woman aged 25 to 39 in good health.

The chain links TRBV28 to TRBJ2-1, with TRBD2 identical over 7 bases. The CDR3 spans 15 residues. In germline, CDR1 is MDHEN, CDR2 SYDVKM. The V segment lost 4 bases and the J segment 8 bases; nucleotides outside the gene matches: 11. The CDR3 coding sequence is TGTGCCAGCAGTTCCACGGGCGGGAGACCCGATGAGCAGTTCTTC. Protein: CASSSTGGRPDEQFF. Full variable domain (outside the CDR3, taken from reference TRBV28 and TRBJ2-1): DVKVTQSSRYLVKRTGEKVFLECVQDMDHENMFWYRQDPGLGLRLIYFSYDVKMKEKGDIPEGYSVSREKKERFSLILESASTNQTSMYLCASSSTGGRPDEQFFGPGTRLTVL.

This clone came up once. This rearrangement joins TRBV28 to TRBJ2-1; the D call may be TRBD1 or TRBD2 (5 bases each). The germline V and J ends were trimmed by 2 bases and 4 bases, with 15 bases remaining between them. Germline CDR1 reads MDHEN; CDR2 reads SYDVKM. The CDR3 is 16 amino acids. In DNA, the CDR3 is TGTGCCAGCAGTTTAGATGGGGACCCCCTTTACAATGAGCAGTTCTTC. Amino acid sequence: CASSLDGDPLYNEQFF.

With respect to this clone: Other DNA sequences in the sample encode the same CDR3. The chain employs TRBV6-5 and TRBJ2-7; 12 positions agree with TRBD2. Germline V CDR1 and CDR2: MNHEY, SVGAGI. Trimming took 0 bases from V and 3 from J; bases not matched to a gene: 0. CDR3 size: 15 residues. CDR3 DNA: TGTGCCAGCAGTTACTCGACTAGCGGGAGCTACGAGCAGTACTTC. Translation: CASSYSTSGSYEQYF.

The chain recombines TRBV6-5 with TRBJ2-1, with 10 nucleotides matching TRBD2. V lost 8 bases, J lost 10 bases, and 8 bases stayed unmatched. Germline values: CDR1 MNHEY, CDR2 SVGAGI. The CDR3 is made up of 13 amino acids. The CDR3 DNA sequence: TGTGCCAGCGCGCTAGCGGGAGAGGAGGAGCAGTTCTTC. Encoded protein: CASALAGEEEQFF.

This chain's CDR3 is CASSFMGQGAHHYGYTF. DNA of the CDR3: TGTGCCAGCAGTTTCATGGGACAGGGGGCGCATCACTATGGCTACACCTTC. This chain uses TRBV27 with TRBJ1-2, with 12 bases aligning to TRBD1. There are 17 residues in the CDR3. From germline, CDR1 is MNHEY and CDR2 SMNVEV (reference sequence). V trimming: 3 bases; J trimming: 3 bases; junction bases outside the gene matches: 8.

The chain joins TRBV7-9 to TRBJ2-5; D is perhaps TRBD1 (5 bases). Trimming took off 4 bases at V and 2 bases at J, with 11 bases between the two ends. This CDR3 has 14 residues. CDR1 and CDR2 from the germline V gene are SEHNR and FQNEAQ (reference sequence). The CDR3 region has the DNA TGTGCCAGCAGCTCCGAAGGGGCTCAAGAGACCCAGTACTTC. Residues: CASSSEGAQETQYF.

Here the CDR3 DNA reads TGCAGTGTCGTGCGTAAGAATGAGCAGTTCTTC. This sequence encodes CSVVRKNEQFF. The rearrangement joins TRBV20-1 to TRBJ2-1, with no clear D. The V gene's germline CDR1 is DFQATT and CDR2 SNEGSKA (reference sequence). Trimming left V 7 bases short and J 7 bases short, with 11 bases between. The CDR3 totals 11 residues.

This chain connects TRBV6-5 to TRBJ1-4; the D is unclear. This CDR3 has 13 residues. Between the trimmed V and J ends, which lost 9 bases and 0 bases, there was a span of 8 bases. The germline V gene has CDR1 MNHEY and CDR2 SVGAGI. The CDR3 DNA is TGTGCCAGTGCGCGAGCAACTAATGAAAAACTGTTTTTT. Protein: CASARATNEKLFF.

This clone was picked up one time. The rearrangement uses TRBV6-5 and TRBJ2-3, with 9 bases that match TRBD2. The ends lost 0 bases at V and 5 bases at J; junction bases unmatched: 6. The CDR3 consists of 16 residues. CDR1 is MNHEY, CDR2 SVGAGI, per germline. In DNA form, the CDR3 reads TGTGCCAGCAGTTACTCGGCGGGAGGGCCCGTAGATACGCAGTATTTT. Amino acids: CASSYSAGGPVDTQYF.

The V and J genes are TRBV4-2 and TRBJ2-7; D gene uncertain. V gave up 1 base and J gave up 0 bases, with 7 bases separating them. The CDR3 extends over 14 amino acids. Per the germline V gene, CDR1 is LGHNA and CDR2 is YNFKEQ. CDR3 region: CASSQGDTSYEQYF. CDR3 sequence (DNA): TGTGCCAGCAGCCAAGGTGACACCTCCTACGAGCAGTACTTC.

The V gene is TRBV7-8, the J gene TRBJ2-1; possible D gene TRBD2, 6 bases. V lost 1 base to trimming and J lost 3 bases, with 16 bases between them. The length of the CDR3 is 17 residues. Germline V lookup: CDR1 SGHVS, CDR2 FQNEAQ. DNA for the CDR3: TGTGCCAGCAGCTTAGTGGACGGGAGTTCCTTCTACAATGAGCAGTTCTTC. It encodes CASSLVDGSSFYNEQFF.

The rearrangement joins TRBV7-9 to TRBJ1-2, with D unresolved. Germline V gene sequence: CDR1 SEHNR, CDR2 FQNEAQ (reference sequence). The CDR3 is 12 residues long. Trimming pared 4 bases from V and 4 bases from J, leaving 7 bases between. The CDR3 DNA sequence: TGTGCCAGCAGCTCCACGGGCTATGGCTACACCTTC. The encoded protein is CASSSTGYGYTF.

This chain uses TRBV10-2 with TRBJ2-3, with 12 bases aligning to TRBD2. This CDR3 is 17 amino acids long. Trimming at V came to 1 base and at J to 1 base, leaving 3 bases not matched to a gene. Germline CDR1 WSHSY, CDR2 SAAADI. The CDR3 here is CASSELLAGGRTDTQYF. As DNA, the CDR3 is TGCGCCAGCAGTGAGTTACTAGCGGGAGGACGCACAGATACGCAGTATTTT.

The V and J genes are TRBV28 and TRBJ2-5; TRBD2 agrees at 14 bases. V was pared by 5 bases and J by 2 bases, with 10 bases of the junction left unmatched. The germline V gene encodes CDR1 MDHEN and CDR2 SYDVKM. The CDR3 loop spans 18 amino acids. CDR3 in DNA: TGTGCCAGCAGTCCGGGACTAGCGGGAGCCATAGGGCAAGAGACCCAGTACTTC. It codes for CASSPGLAGAIGQETQYF.

The chain has TRBV19 and TRBJ2-7; 13 bases align to TRBD2. The V and J ends lost 5 bases and 2 bases, in that order; junction bases with no gene match: 15. The CDR3 runs to 19 residues. The germline V gene encodes CDR1 LNHDA and CDR2 SQIVND (reference sequence). The DNA of the CDR3 is TGTGCCAGTAGTGAACAGGGAATTGGACTAGCGGGGGCGGCCTACGAGCAGTACTTC. It translates to CASSEQGIGLAGAAYEQYF.

The chain combines TRBV19 with TRBJ2-7; D not certain. Germline CDR1 and CDR2: LNHDA and SQIVND (reference sequence). There are 15 residues in the CDR3. Trimming pared 4 bases from V and 3 bases from J, leaving 16 bases between. The CDR3 coding sequence is TGTGCCAGTAGTACAACCTTTGGTGGGGACTACGAGCAGTACTTC. This translates into CASSTTFGGDYEQYF.

This clone was counted once. The chain uses TRBV5-6 and TRBJ2-2; the match to TRBD2 covers 12 bases. The CDR3 runs to 16 residues. In germline, CDR1 is SGHDT, CDR2 YYEEEE. V dropped 0 bases and J dropped 4; count of bases not matched to a gene: 1. CDR3 nucleotide sequence: TGTGCCAGCAGCTTGGGACTAGCGGGAGTCACCGGGGAGCTGTTTTTT. Translated: CASSLGLAGVTGELFF.

The chain employs TRBV27 and TRBJ2-7; unclear D gene. The CDR3 has 13 amino acids. V gave up 3 bases and J gave up 6 bases, with 12 bases separating them. Germline-derived CDR1 and CDR2 are MNHEY and SMNVEV (reference sequence). The DNA for the CDR3 is TGTGCCAGCAGTTTTGTTGGGTTCAGCGAGCAGTACTTC. Its protein product is CASSFVGFSEQYF.

V and J are TRBV28 and TRBJ2-1; tentatively, D is TRBD2 (6 bases). With 6 bases removed from V and 8 bases from J, the gap between germline ends came to 29 bases. CDR3 size: 18 residues. Germline V lookup: CDR1 MDHEN, CDR2 SYDVKM. This chain's CDR3 is CASSPESLGREPPDEQFF. In DNA form, the CDR3 reads TGTGCCAGCAGCCCCGAGAGTTTAGGACGGGAGCCCCCCGATGAGCAGTTCTTC.

This chain connects TRBV29-1 to TRBJ2-1, with 9 bases that match TRBD2. V lost 4 bases and J lost 3; bases outside the gene matches: 10. The CDR3 spans 16 residues. The germline CDR1 and CDR2 sequences are SQVTM and ANQGSEA. CDR3 DNA sequence: TGCAGCGTTGCCAGGGGGGAGCGGGAGGACTACAATGAGCAGTTCTTC. Its translation is CSVARGEREDYNEQFF.

V and J are TRBV28 and TRBJ2-2, with 16 bases fitting TRBD2. Germline V lookup: CDR1 MDHEN, CDR2 SYDVKM. V trimming: 5 bases; J trimming: 8 bases; junction bases outside the gene matches: 5. CDR3 length: 16 residues. The CDR3 spells CASSRGLAGGLGELFF. The CDR3 DNA reads as TGTGCCAGCAGTCGGGGACTAGCGGGAGGGCTAGGGGAGCTGTTTTTT.

The rearrangement uses TRBV2 and TRBJ2-7, with a weak D call TRBD1 (6 bases). V gave up 4 bases and J gave up 2 bases, with 15 bases separating them. CDR1 and CDR2 from the germline V gene are SNHLY and FYNNEI. The CDR3 has 15 residues. The CDR3 here is CASSVMPGAAYEQYF. The CDR3 DNA is TGTGCCAGCAGTGTGATGCCAGGGGCGGCCTACGAGCAGTACTTC.

V and J are TRBV5-6 and TRBJ2-7; D might be TRBD2 (6 bases). CDR3 length: 13 amino acids. V gave up 3 bases and J gave up 6 bases, with 13 bases separating them. The V gene's germline CDR1 is SGHDT and CDR2 YYEEEE. The CDR3 here is CASSSGGTSEQYF. CDR3 nucleotides: TGTGCCAGCAGCTCCGGCGGGACTTCCGAGCAGTACTTC.

The chain combines TRBV10-3 with TRBJ1-1, with 7 bases identical to TRBD1. In germline, CDR1 is ENHRY, CDR2 SYGVKD. J lost 8 bases, V lost 2 bases, and 14 bases had no gene match. This CDR3 comprises 16 residues. CDR3 coding DNA: TGTGCCATCAGTGAGGCCGACAGGGCTATTGTCGAAGAAGCTTTCTTT. Its protein product is CAISEADRAIVEEAFF.